The 27 T cell receptor beta chains given below trace back to one sample, sequenced in a study of neoadjuvant anti-PD-1 for oral cavity cancer. Data came from immunoSEQ multiplex PCR; TCRdb stores just in-frame clones and leaves some out. The sample has some 15,000 clones; about two thirds are singletons. The starting material was PBMCs, obtained before nivolumab (anti-PD-1) treatment. These receptors all come from a person aged 35 to 85 with oral cavity squamous cell carcinoma.

In this sample, this clone turned up once. The chain uses TRBV7-3 and TRBJ2-3; maybe TRBD2 (6 bases). The CDR3 consists of 15 residues. Germline-derived CDR1 and CDR2 are SGHTA and FQGTGA. The ends were cut back, 5 bases at V and 7 bases at J, with 19 bases in the middle. CDR3 in DNA: TGTGCCAGCAGCCCTCTAGCGAGTGGGGCACATACGCAGTATTTT. Translated: CASSPLASGAHTQYF.

This sequence joins TRBV19 and TRBJ1-4; D not resolved. V lost 7 bases to trimming and J lost 0 bases, with 12 bases between them. The CDR3 sequence is 15 residues long. In germline, CDR1 is LNHDA, CDR2 SQIVND (reference sequence). The CDR3 spells CASTPTHATNEKLFF. DNA for the CDR3: TGTGCCAGTACCCCGACACATGCAACTAATGAAAAACTGTTTTTT.

A few counts support this clone. CDR3 DNA sequence: TGTGCCAGCAGTTATATCGGAAATCTGTTCTTC. Translating it yields CASSYIGNLFF. This chain uses TRBV7-9 with TRBJ2-1; D remains unclear. The ends were cut back, 6 bases at V and 15 bases at J, with 15 bases in the middle. The CDR3 contains 11 residues. Germline CDR1 SEHNR, CDR2 FQNEAQ (reference sequence).

The genes are TRBV29-1 and TRBJ2-7; D remains unclear. Trimming cost V 3 bases and J 4 bases, with 7 bases left between them. This CDR3 spans 11 amino acids. Per the germline V gene, CDR1 is SQVTM and CDR2 is ANQGSEA. CDR3 nucleotides: TGCAGCGTTGAGAAGCATTACGAGCAGTACTTC. Encoded protein: CSVEKHYEQYF.

The sample holds a few counts of this clone. The chain employs TRBV19 and TRBJ1-6, with D unresolved. The CDR3 contains 13 residues. V gave up 5 bases and J gave up 10 bases, with 12 bases separating them. Germline-derived CDR1 and CDR2 are LNHDA and SQIVND (reference sequence). This CDR3 reads CASSAGKGSPLHF. CDR3 in DNA: TGTGCCAGTAGTGCCGGAAAGGGATCACCCCTCCACTTT.

This clone was counted a single time. The J gene is TRBJ2-5, the V gene TRBV29-1; D remains ambiguous. The CDR3 loop spans 12 amino acids. Trimming removed 3 bases at V and 4 bases at J, with 9 bases between. Germline lookup yields CDR1 SQVTM and CDR2 ANQGSEA. The CDR3 spells CSVEVNSETQYF. CDR3 sequence (DNA): TGCAGCGTTGAGGTCAATTCAGAGACCCAGTACTTC.

This clone has a handful of counts. The chain is built from TRBV5-1 and TRBJ1-3, with D maybe TRBD1 (5 bases). Trimming left V 3 bases short and J 4 bases short, with 14 bases between. This CDR3 comprises 15 residues. The germline V gene has CDR1 SGHRS and CDR2 YFSETQ. The CDR3 nucleotides read TGCGCCAGCAGCTCTCAGGGAGGTATAGGAAACACCATATATTTT. Its translation is CASSSQGGIGNTIYF.

The chain employs TRBV2 and TRBJ1-2, with D possibly matching TRBD1 (5 bases). There are 14 residues in the CDR3. V lost 7 bases, J lost 1 base, and 13 bases lay in between. The germline gives CDR1 SNHLY, CDR2 FYNNEI. CDR3: CASNRDRSNYGYTF. CDR3 in DNA: TGTGCCAGCAATCGGGACCGAAGTAACTATGGCTACACCTTC.

This clone has more than one count but fewer than ten. V and J are TRBV7-6 and TRBJ2-3; D is unresolved. Germline V lookup: CDR1 SGHVS, CDR2 FNYEAQ. Trimming shortened V by 5 bases and J by 4 bases, and 13 bases separated the two germline ends. The CDR3 is 14 residues long. CDR3 sequence: CASSVRIFADTQYF. The DNA of the CDR3 is TGTGCCAGCAGCGTGAGGATATTTGCAGATACGCAGTATTTT.

The chain carries TRBV14 and TRBJ2-7; D call uncertain. CDR1 is SGHDN and CDR2 is FVKESK in the germline V gene. The CDR3 covers 11 residues. Trimming pared 3 bases from V and 7 bases from J, leaving 7 bases between. The CDR3 reads CASSQGEEQYF. In nucleotides, the CDR3 is TGTGCCAGCAGCCAGGGCGAGGAGCAGTACTTC. The full variable domain, with the rest looked up from reference TRBV14 and TRBJ2-7, is EAGVTQFPSHSVIEKGQTVTLRCDPISGHDNLYWYRRVMGKEIKFLLHFVKESKQDESGMPNNRFLAERTGGTYSTLKVQPAELEDSGVYFCASSQGEEQYFGPGTRLTVT.

The J gene is TRBJ2-4, the V gene TRBV28; D call uncertain. CDR3 length equals 14 residues. The germline V gene encodes CDR1 MDHEN and CDR2 SYDVKM. Trimming removed 4 bases at V and 2 bases at J, with 9 bases between. The CDR3 DNA reads as TGTGCCAGCAGTTCAGTGGTCCCCAAAAACATTCAGTACTTC. Its translation: CASSSVVPKNIQYF.

The chain combines TRBV2 with TRBJ2-1; 11 bases fit TRBD2. The germline gives CDR1 SNHLY, CDR2 FYNNEI. Unmatched junction bases numbered 15, after V lost 3 bases and J lost 5 bases. The CDR3 spans 19 residues. The DNA for the CDR3 is TGTGCCAGCAGTGACGTTCTAGGGGACCTAGCGGGAGGTAACAATGAGCAGTTCTTC. Protein: CASSDVLGDLAGGNNEQFF.

Written as DNA, the CDR3 is TGTGCCAGCGGGGGTGATGGCAATCAGCCCCAGCATTTT. It codes for CASGGDGNQPQHF. The chain joins TRBV2 to TRBJ1-5; TRBD1 is a possible D gene (5 bases). This CDR3 comprises 13 residues. The ends were cut back, 8 bases at V and 2 bases at J, with 10 bases in the middle. Per the germline V gene, CDR1 is SNHLY and CDR2 is FYNNEI.

This chain connects TRBV15 to TRBJ2-1, with a possible D match to TRBD2 (6 bases). The CDR3 has 14 residues. Between the trimmed V and J ends, which lost 5 bases and 7 bases, there was a span of 15 bases. The germline V gene has CDR1 LNHNV and CDR2 YYDKDF (reference sequence). The CDR3 coding sequence is TGTGCCACCAGCGGGAGCGGGTCTTGGAATGAGCAGTTCTTC. This sequence encodes CATSGSGSWNEQFF.

The chain combines TRBV7-3 with TRBJ2-3, with 10 bases lining up with TRBD1. V gave up 4 bases and J gave up 4 bases; unmatched junction bases: 8. The CDR3 runs 16 residues. CDR1 SGHTA and CDR2 FQGTGA come from the germline V gene. In nucleotides, the CDR3 is TGTGCCAGCAGCTCCCGGGGACAGGGGAACCCAGATACGCAGTATTTT. It codes for CASSSRGQGNPDTQYF.

In nucleotides, the CDR3 is TGTGCCACACTATTGTGGGCCCTAGGATCACCCCTCCACTTT. The encoded protein is CATLLWALGSPLHF. The rearrangement joins TRBV6-1 to TRBJ1-6; unclear D gene. The CDR3 length is 14 residues. Germline CDR1 reads MNHNS; CDR2 reads SASEGT. V was cut by 10 bases and J by 10 bases, with 20 bases left in between.

V is TRBV28 and J is TRBJ2-1; 13 nucleotides agree with TRBD2. This CDR3 has 17 residues. J was trimmed by 4 bases and V by 3 bases; bases with no gene match: 6. The V gene's germline CDR1 is MDHEN and CDR2 SYDVKM. The CDR3: CASSFMGLAGTYNEQFF. CDR3 DNA: TGTGCCAGCAGTTTTATGGGACTAGCGGGAACTTACAATGAGCAGTTCTTC.

The chain uses TRBV9 and TRBJ1-2, with D possibly matching TRBD1 (5 bases). This CDR3 has 13 residues. The V gene's germline CDR1 is SGDLS and CDR2 YYNGEE. V lost 4 bases, J lost 6 bases, and 13 bases lay in between. The CDR3 nucleotides are TGTGCCAGCAGCCCCCGACTAGGGGATGGCTACACCTTC. Amino acids: CASSPRLGDGYTF. Using reference TRBV9 and TRBJ1-2 for the parts outside the CDR3, the full variable domain is DSGVTQTPKHLITATGQRVTLRCSPRSGDLSVYWYQQSLDQGLQFLIQYYNGEERAKGNILERFSAQQFPDLHSELNLSSLELGDSALYFCASSPRLGDGYTFGSGTRLTVV.

This chain uses TRBV15 with TRBJ2-1; the D is unclear. V lost 8 bases to trimming and J lost 2 bases, with 4 bases between them. The CDR3 loop spans 11 amino acids. Per the germline V gene, CDR1 is LNHNV and CDR2 is YYDKDF (reference sequence). CDR3 coding DNA: TGTGCCACCGGGGCCTACAATGAGCAGTTCTTC. It is translated as CATGAYNEQFF.

This chain joins TRBV5-1 and TRBJ1-6; D unresolved. Germline CDR1 is SGHRS and CDR2 is YFSETQ. The V and J ends lost 5 bases and 9 bases respectively, with 18 bases between them. CDR3 length equals 15 residues. In DNA form, the CDR3 reads TGCGCCAGCAGGAGATGGGCTCGGGGAGGTTCACCCCTCCACTTT. Encoded protein: CASRRWARGGSPLHF.

This clone was counted between two and nine times. This chain links TRBV2 with TRBJ1-5; D ambiguous. The CDR3 runs 11 residues. Germline CDR1 is SNHLY and CDR2 is FYNNEI. V lost 1 base and J lost 9, with 4 bases in between. This chain's CDR3 is CASSEGRPQHF. The CDR3 DNA follows: TGTGCCAGCAGTGAAGGGCGGCCCCAGCATTTT.

This sequence joins TRBV15 and TRBJ2-1; 8 nucleotides line up with TRBD2. Germline values: CDR1 LNHNV, CDR2 YYDKDF (reference sequence). V was pared by 11 bases and J by 7 bases, with 13 bases of the junction left unmatched. The CDR3 contains 14 residues. In DNA, the CDR3 is TGTGCCTCCTCAGATCGGGGGGGCAAAAATGAGCAGTTCTTC. Its protein is CASSDRGGKNEQFF.

CDR3 region: CASSLNRVEQFF. CDR3 sequence (DNA): TGTGCCAGCAGCCTAAACAGGGTTGAGCAGTTCTTC. The chain links TRBV7-8 to TRBJ2-1, with a weak D call TRBD1 (6 bases). The CDR3 extends over 12 amino acids. Deletions cut 5 bases from V and 9 bases from J, with 11 bases between. The germline gives CDR1 SGHVS, CDR2 FQNEAQ.

The chain recombines TRBV2 with TRBJ1-5; no definite D call. The germline V gene has CDR1 SNHLY and CDR2 FYNNEI. This CDR3 is built from 15 residues. V lost 5 bases and J 4 bases, leaving 15 bases between the germline ends. The CDR3 sequence is CASSLPARINQPQHF. In DNA form, the CDR3 reads TGTGCCAGCAGTCTCCCGGCCAGGATTAATCAGCCCCAGCATTTT.

V gene TRBV6-1 combines with J gene TRBJ2-5; D is unclear. V gave up 5 bases and J gave up 5 bases, with 15 bases separating them. The germline V gene has CDR1 MNHNS and CDR2 SASEGT. The CDR3 consists of 14 residues. The DNA for the CDR3 is TGTGCCAGCAGTTCCCGGATGGCCGGGGAGACCCAGTACTTC. This encodes CASSSRMAGETQYF.

V gene TRBV6-6 combines with J gene TRBJ2-7; a weak D match, TRBD2 (5 bases). V lost 0 bases and J 2 bases, leaving 11 bases between the germline ends. The germline V gene has CDR1 MNHNY and CDR2 SVGAGI (reference sequence). The CDR3 contains 15 residues. CDR3 in DNA: TGTGCCAGCAGTTACTCGAGCGAGAGGGCCTACGAGCAGTACTTC. It is translated as CASSYSSERAYEQYF.

This clone was seen only a few times. The gene calls are TRBV7-7 and TRBJ2-2; the match to TRBD1 covers 9 bases. Germline CDR1 SSHAT, CDR2 FNYEAQ (reference sequence). This CDR3 has 15 amino acids. With V trimmed by 6 bases and J by 4 bases, 6 bases remained unmatched. The chain's CDR3 is CASRPHRGRTGELFF. The DNA for the CDR3 is TGTGCCAGCAGACCACACAGGGGGCGCACCGGGGAGCTGTTTTTT.